Reported below is one TCR beta chain. No antigen is known for it. The sample holds no much larger clone one base away, and base qualities are not on file. CD8 naive samples consisted of CD45RO-negative cells that were positively selected for CCR7, yielding a CD45RA+CCR7+ population without TemRA cells. The donors were healthy, HIV-negative adults with no recently reported acute infections or vaccinations. Every donor was a Caucasian adult living in Nashville, Tennessee, USA. Blood was collected by leukapheresis, and PBMCs were isolated by Ficoll-Histopaque density gradient centrifugation and then cryopreserved in liquid nitrogen vapor phase. Analytical flow cytometry was used to check the purity and quantity of each magnetically sorted T cell population. Genomic DNA was isolated from each sorted fraction and quantified by UV absorbance on a Nanodrop 2000c. The CDR3, cysteine through phenylalanine, is 14 amino acids long. The kept DNA is CDR3 alone, 42 bases in frame from the first base. V is cut by 0 bases and J by 4 bases, and the space between the germline ends is 8 bases. As encoded in the germline V gene (reference sequence), CDR1 is LNHDA while CDR2 is SQIVND.

Using the deep immunoSEQ assay, TCR CDR3 regions were amplified from genomic DNA by multiplex PCR. For each cell subset, the extracted genomic DNA was distributed evenly across all wells of several immunoSEQ 96-well plates, and each plate served as one replicate. For sorted subsets, about 0.2 ug genomic DNA, equal to tens of thousands of T cell genomes, was loaded into each replicate PCR. Purified libraries were quantified with a Qubit 3.0 fluorometer, sized on a Bioanalyzer 2100, and re-quantified with the KAPA Library Quantification kit. Every immunoSEQ 96-well plate was sequenced on a dedicated single-read 150-cycle Illumina NextSeq 550 flow cell. Under the source paper's analysis protocol: The immunoSEQ output contained only junctional sequences without quality scores, so filtering could not match that applied to full-length reads. To assign V/J genes and CDR3, sequences were annotated using PyIR, a Python wrapper for IgBLAST v1.9, with IMGT germline references. Any read was removed if the V/J assignment was weak (E-value above 1e-6), the CDR3 was missing, or the read contained stop codons, out-of-frame junctions, or ambiguous translated residues. V3J clonotypes were defined as sequences sharing the same inferred V gene, J gene, and CDR3 amino acid sequence. Percentage overlap between repertoires was computed as shared unique clonotypes divided by the size of the smaller repertoire. RTK rarefaction, the Chao1 estimator, and Recon v2.1 estimates of unobserved clonotypes were used to assess repertoire richness. Generation probabilities were computed with OLGA for all TCRbeta clonotypes obtained by the gDNA method from several donors. TCRdb provides this immuneACCESS table in a form limited to in-frame rearrangements. Some clones are lacking; in checked studies, under half of them reflect an unresolved V gene, and why the rest are absent is not known. That table supplies the V and J calls and clone size; D and trimming were determined from the DNA. The sample table holds approximately 1.9 million clones, of which about 94% were seen once. Of the sample, around 1.7% falls within the top ten clones.

This record belongs to a study of shared clonotypes between healthy human individuals (dated by TCRdb to about 2020). Background on the whole study: A couple of women and three men aged 18 to 49 years were included in the cohort. Per donor, three plates each were used for CD4 naive and CD4 memory, two for CD8 naive, and one for CD8 memory. To estimate repertoire size and how much clonotypes are shared between individuals, the study performed deep sequencing of blood TCR repertoires from roughly five healthy adults. Libraries were prepared and TCR repertoires were sequenced by different laboratories using diverse techniques, in order to increase sequencing depth and limit assay-specific biases. Between about 0.9 and 10 billion PBMCs per donor were obtained by leukapheresis.

The research as a whole found: Incomplete sequencing was indicated by rarefaction of sorted-subset datasets, despite the large sequencing depth. When a few donors were compared, the shared fraction of clonotypes was roughly 4.8% for naive CD4, around 3.6% for naive CD8, more than 2% for memory CD4, and 0.35% to 0.5% for memory CD8. Naive subsets generally had larger estimated clonotype richness than memory subsets did. Sampling was limited to blood, and TCR repertoires in tissue likely differ from TCR repertoires in blood. Pairwise subsampling led to the expectation that sequencing depth would affect the degree of clonotype sharing among donors. The genetic and exposure-history diversity represented was limited by the small number of donors. Clonotypes shared by all four sorted-subset donors showed higher generation probabilities than non-shared clonotypes.

The source material was naive CD8+ T cells from PBMCs. The cell subset or site label on this specimen signifies: CD45RA+CCR7+. The source is a man aged 18 to 35 in good health. Some clones in this sample may be carry-over from other donors' samples. This chain joins TRBV19 to TRBJ2-3; no confident D gene assignment can be made. This receptor has the CDR3 CASSIDLEADTQYF. The sequenced DNA: TGTGCCAGTAGTATAGATTTAGAGGCAGATACGCAGTATTTT.